The next 32 T cell receptor beta chains were all read from a single sample in a study of T cells in Graves' hyperthyroidism and ophthalmopathy. TCR beta CDR3 regions were amplified from RNA. The study used the HTBI primer set for a first-round RT-PCR of the TCR CDR3. Each CDR3 protein gets one entry after TCRdb re-called the multiplex PCR reads with MiXCR. The top ten hold around a third of the sample, which has 700,000 to 950,000 distinct CDR3 sequences, roughly 32% seen once. Sequencing was carried out using blood. The receptors stem from a woman in her thirties or forties with Graves' hyperthyroidism.

The V call is TRBV13, the J call TRBJ1-3; D perhaps matches TRBD1 (5 bases). Germline values: CDR1 PRHDT, CDR2 FYEKMQ (reference sequence). The CDR3 sequence is 16 residues long. Between the trimmed V and J ends, which lost 6 bases and 4 bases, there was a span of 19 bases. CDR3: CASSRGQGVAGNTIYF. CDR3 in DNA: TGTGCCAGCAGTCGAGGCCAAGGGGTTGCGGGAAACACCATATATTTT.

This clonotype was detected ten times or more. The chain uses TRBV12-3 or TRBV12-4 and TRBJ2-2; D not certain. V was pared by 6 bases and J by 0 bases, with 2 bases between. CDR3 length equals 12 residues. CDR3 region: CASRPNTGELFF. In DNA, the CDR3 is TGTGCCAGCAGACCGAACACCGGGGAGCTGTTTTTT.

This clonotype was counted between two and nine times. The chain employs TRBV12-3 or TRBV12-4 and TRBJ2-3, with a tentative D call TRBD1 (6 bases). V shed 4 bases and J shed 5 bases, with 10 bases lying between them. The length of the CDR3 is 13 residues. In DNA, the CDR3 is TGTGCCAGCAGTTCAGGGGCGGTAGATACGCAGTATTTT. As protein: CASSSGAVDTQYF.

The chain uses TRBV2 and TRBJ2-5; 8 bases align to TRBD1. The CDR3 is made up of 14 amino acids. The junction had 3 bases not matched to a gene; V was cut back by 5 bases and J by 1 base. Looked up from germline, CDR1 is SNHLY and CDR2 is FYNNEI. CDR3 sequence reads: CASSQGALQETQYF. CDR3 DNA sequence: TGTGCCAGCAGTCAGGGGGCTCTCCAAGAGACCCAGTACTTC. Using reference TRBV2 and TRBJ2-5 for the parts outside the CDR3, the full variable domain is EPEVTQTPSHQVTQMGQEVILRCVPISNHLYFYWYRQILGQKVEFLVSFYNNEISEKSEIFDDQFSVERPDGSNFTLKIRSTKLEDSAMYFCASSQGALQETQYFGPGTRLLVL.

On this clonotype: A single base separates this from a much larger clone, so it may be a read error. The genes are TRBV5-1 and TRBJ2-2, with 9 positions matching TRBD2. CDR1 and CDR2 (germline): SGHRS, YFSETQ. The length of the CDR3 is 15 residues. The CDR3 protein is CASTLAGMNTGELLF. The CDR3 DNA reads as TGCGCCAGCACCCTAGCGGGGATGAACACCGGGGAGCTGCTTTTT.

This clonotype was seen at least ten times. J is TRBJ2-7 and V is TRBV7-9; no firm D call. In germline, CDR1 is SEHNR, CDR2 FQNEAQ (reference sequence). The length of the CDR3 is 14 residues. Trimming took off 0 bases at V and 4 bases at J, with 10 bases between the two ends. The CDR3 loop reads CASSLAPGVYEQYF. CDR3 bases: TGTGCCAGCAGCTTAGCGCCGGGTGTGTACGAGCAGTACTTC.

This chain links TRBV2 with TRBJ1-1; possible D gene TRBD1, 5 bases. This CDR3 contains 14 residues. The germline V gene has CDR1 SNHLY and CDR2 FYNNEI. Deletions cut 6 bases from V and 2 bases from J, with 13 bases between. CDR3 nucleotide sequence: TGTGCCAGCAGCCATGTACAGGTAAACACTGAAGCTTTCTTT. Translating it yields CASSHVQVNTEAFF.

This clonotype was seen a handful of times. The chain combines TRBV27 with TRBJ2-7; D is ambiguous. Germline CDR1 MNHEY, CDR2 SMNVEV (reference sequence). The CDR3 has 13 amino acids. V lost 3 bases to trimming and J lost 5 bases, with 11 bases between them. CDR3 sequence: CASSLKGSHEQYF. CDR3 DNA sequence: TGTGCCAGCAGTTTGAAGGGTTCCCACGAGCAGTACTTC.

This chain links TRBV5-1 with TRBJ1-1, with 7 bases matching TRBD1. This CDR3 is built from 14 residues. CDR1 SGHRS and CDR2 YFSETQ come from the germline V gene. The ends lost 0 bases at V and 7 bases at J; junction bases unmatched: 6. DNA for the CDR3: TGCGCCAGCAGCTTGGCCGGACAGGCAAATGAAGCTTTCTTT. Its translation is CASSLAGQANEAFF.

This clonotype has only a few counts. The rearrangement joins TRBV4-1 to TRBJ2-7; possible D gene TRBD1, 6 bases. The CDR3 loop spans 15 amino acids. Deletions cut 4 bases from V and 0 bases from J, with 13 bases between. Germline V CDR1 and CDR2: MGHRA, YSYEKL. Written as DNA, the CDR3 is TGCGCCAGCAGCCCACCAGGGGCCCACTCCTACGAGCAGTACTTC. It encodes CASSPPGAHSYEQYF.

The chain links TRBV3-1 to TRBJ2-5; D might be TRBD1 (6 bases). This CDR3 has 14 residues. Germline CDR1 reads LGHDT; CDR2 reads YNNKEL (reference sequence). V was pared by 3 bases and J by 0 bases, with 8 bases between. The CDR3 DNA follows: TGTGCCAGCAGCCAGAGGGACAACCAAGAGACCCAGTACTTC. It encodes CASSQRDNQETQYF.

In this sample, this clonotype turned up a few times. This chain links TRBV20-1 with TRBJ1-5; 7 nucleotides line up with TRBD1. CDR1 is DFQATT, CDR2 SNEGSKA, per germline (reference sequence). J was trimmed by 3 bases and V by 5 bases; bases with no gene match: 13. The CDR3 is 16 amino acids. The CDR3 coding sequence is TGCAGTGCTGGGAACGACAGGGAGGGGGTCAATCAGCCCCAGCATTTT. It translates to CSAGNDREGVNQPQHF.

This clonotype was observed a handful of times. This rearrangement joins TRBV30 to TRBJ1-6, with D hard to call. The CDR3 extends over 10 amino acids. V was trimmed by 6 bases and J by 10 bases, leaving 7 bases between them. CDR1 is GTSNPN and CDR2 is SVGIG in the germline V gene (reference sequence). The CDR3 loop is CACGRSPLHF. In DNA, the CDR3 is TGTGCCTGCGGTAGATCACCCCTCCACTTT.

The chain joins TRBV4-1 to TRBJ2-7, with D unclear. Germline V gene sequence: CDR1 MGHRA, CDR2 YSYEKL. CDR3 size: 13 residues. V was trimmed by 0 bases and J by 3 bases, leaving 6 bases between them. CDR3 nucleotide sequence: TGCGCCAGCAGCCAAGATTCCGACTACGAGCAGTACTTC. Encoded protein: CASSQDSDYEQYF.

J is TRBJ1-2 and V is TRBV9; D gene ambiguous. Looked up from germline, CDR1 is SGDLS and CDR2 is YYNGEE. Trimming removed 2 bases at V and 5 bases at J, with 19 bases between. There are 16 residues in the CDR3. As DNA, the CDR3 is TGTGCCAGCAGCGTGGGCGGATCGGCAGGAAAATATGGCTACACCTTC. Translation: CASSVGGSAGKYGYTF.

The V and J genes are TRBV15 and TRBJ1-2; no clear D gene. The CDR3 is made up of 14 amino acids. The germline V and J ends were trimmed by 5 bases and 4 bases, with 14 bases remaining between them. The germline gives CDR1 LNHNV, CDR2 YYDKDF (reference sequence). CDR3 protein: CATSAEVGFYGYTF. CDR3 nucleotides: TGTGCCACCAGCGCCGAAGTTGGGTTCTATGGCTACACCTTC.

This clonotype has just a few counts. The chain uses TRBV24-1 and TRBJ2-3, with 10 bases identical to TRBD2. This CDR3 comprises 15 residues. Germline lookup yields CDR1 KGHDR and CDR2 SFDVKD. Trimming took 6 bases from V and 2 from J; bases not matched to a gene: 4. The CDR3 reads CATSTSGALTDTQYF. CDR3 DNA sequence: TGTGCCACCAGTACTAGCGGGGCCCTCACAGATACGCAGTATTTT.

This clonotype is medium-sized (0.01 to 0.1%) by share. This chain joins TRBV10-3 and TRBJ1-2, with 7 nucleotides matching TRBD1. The J segment lost 6 bases and the V segment lost 2 bases, leaving 6 bases of the junction unmatched. CDR1 and CDR2 (germline): ENHRY, SYGVKD. The CDR3 length is 14 residues. Here the CDR3 reads CAISEGTARDGYTF. In DNA form, the CDR3 reads TGTGCCATCAGTGAGGGGACAGCCAGGGATGGCTACACCTTC.

The V call is TRBV5-1, the J call TRBJ2-7, with 7 bases fitting TRBD1. The ends lost 1 base at V and 2 bases at J; junction bases unmatched: 9. CDR3 length equals 16 residues. Germline V gives CDR1 SGHRS, CDR2 YFSETQ. CDR3 bases: TGCGCCAGCAGCTTGTCGGGGACAGTTATCACCTACGAGCAGTACTTC. This gives the protein CASSLSGTVITYEQYF.

Only a few counts were recorded for this clonotype. The CDR3, as DNA: TGTGCCAGCAGCTTGGGGGGGGCTGGGATATATGGCTACACCTTC. It encodes CASSLGGAGIYGYTF. This chain connects TRBV7-2 to TRBJ1-2; maybe TRBD1 (6 bases). V lost 3 bases, J lost 5 bases, and 16 bases lay in between. CDR1 and CDR2 (germline): SGHTA, FQGNSA. The CDR3 extends over 15 amino acids.

The chain carries TRBV20-1 and TRBJ1-5; possible D gene TRBD1, 5 bases. CDR3 length: 14 amino acids. Germline V gene lookup returns CDR1 DFQATT and CDR2 SNEGSKA (reference sequence). Between the trimmed V and J ends, which lost 1 base and 5 bases, there was a span of 12 bases. In nucleotides, the CDR3 is TGCAGTGCTAGAGTTGGAGGGGCGGATCAGCCCCAGCATTTT. Encoded protein: CSARVGGADQPQHF.

The table lists this clonotype with many counts. The CDR3 spells CASSSTDEQPQHF. The CDR3 region has the DNA TGTGCCAGCAGCTCTACAGACGAGCAGCCCCAGCATTTT. The chain recombines TRBV7-2 with TRBJ1-5; no firm D call. V was pared by 4 bases and J by 7 bases, with 11 bases between. The germline V gene encodes CDR1 SGHTA and CDR2 FQGNSA. CDR3 length: 13 residues.

V usage is TRBV29-1 and J usage is TRBJ2-1, with TRBD2 matching 8 bases. The CDR3 contains 14 residues. J gave up 9 bases and V 8 bases, and 15 bases lay outside the gene matches. CDR1 and CDR2 from the germline V gene are SQVTM and ANQGSEA. CDR3 nucleotides: TGCAGCCTCGTAGCGGGGCCGATCCTCGGTGAGCAGTTCTTC. This translates into CSLVAGPILGEQFF.

This clonotype was counted between two and nine times. This chain links TRBV6-5 with TRBJ2-7; D might be TRBD1 (6 bases). This CDR3 is built from 16 residues. Trimming took off 0 bases at V and 0 bases at J, with 12 bases between the two ends. Germline V gene lookup returns CDR1 MNHEY and CDR2 SVGAGI. The DNA for the CDR3 is TGTGCCAGCAGTTACTCGACAGGACTGAGCTCCTACGAGCAGTACTTC. Its protein is CASSYSTGLSSYEQYF.

The V and J genes are TRBV6-5 and TRBJ2-7; 10 nucleotides agree with TRBD2. Per germline, CDR1 MNHEY and CDR2 SVGAGI. This CDR3 contains 14 residues. V shed 7 bases and J 5 bases; nucleotides not matched to a gene: 8. This CDR3 reads CASMRGLAINEQYF. Written as DNA, the CDR3 is TGTGCCAGCATGAGGGGACTAGCGATAAACGAGCAGTACTTC.

This clonotype occurred a few times. This chain links TRBV7-9 with TRBJ1-5, with D uncertain. The V and J ends lost 5 bases and 4 bases respectively, with 9 bases between them. The CDR3 is made up of 13 amino acids. Germline V gene lookup returns CDR1 SEHNR and CDR2 FQNEAQ (reference sequence). This CDR3 reads CASSLHGNQPQHF. Here the CDR3 DNA reads TGTGCCAGCAGCCTACACGGAAATCAGCCCCAGCATTTT.

The gene calls are TRBV12-3 or TRBV12-4 and TRBJ1-1; no clear D gene. This CDR3 region has 15 residues. V gave up 5 bases and J gave up 5 bases, with 18 bases separating them. CDR3 region: CASSEWGAGETEAFF. The CDR3 DNA follows: TGTGCCAGCAGTGAATGGGGTGCAGGCGAAACTGAAGCTTTCTTT.

In its sample, this clonotype was seen many times. V is TRBV19 and J is TRBJ1-3; D possibly corresponds to TRBD1 (5 bases). The CDR3 length is 16 residues. Trimming removed 6 bases at V and 0 bases at J, with 15 bases between. From germline, CDR1 is LNHDA and CDR2 SQIVND (reference sequence). CDR3 sequence (DNA): TGTGCCAGTAGCTCCGGGACGCTGAGCTCTGGAAACACCATATATTTT. This translates into CASSSGTLSSGNTIYF.

This clonotype occurred many times. The chain has TRBV9 and TRBJ2-7, with D maybe TRBD2 (5 bases). CDR3 length: 14 amino acids. The ends were cut back, 3 bases at V and 2 bases at J, with 12 bases in the middle. Germline values: CDR1 SGDLS, CDR2 YYNGEE. This CDR3 is CASSDGLVPYEQYF. In DNA form, the CDR3 reads TGTGCCAGCAGCGACGGACTGGTGCCCTACGAGCAGTACTTC.

This clonotype was observed at least ten times. The V gene is TRBV20-1, the J gene TRBJ2-7; TRBD1 agrees at 9 bases. Germline-derived CDR1 and CDR2 are DFQATT and SNEGSKA (reference sequence). The CDR3 is made up of 12 amino acids. The V and J ends lost 8 bases and 2 bases, in that order; junction bases with no gene match: 4. The CDR3 DNA reads TGCAGTCTGGACAGGGGAACCTACGAGCAGTACTTC. Its protein is CSLDRGTYEQYF.

This clonotype has only a few counts. V is TRBV7-9 and J is TRBJ2-2; 11 bases are shared with TRBD2. Per the germline V gene, CDR1 is SEHNR and CDR2 is FQNEAQ (reference sequence). J was trimmed by 4 bases and V by 7 bases; bases with no gene match: 17. This CDR3 has 19 residues. CDR3 in DNA: TGTGCCAGCAAAAAACCTACCTTGGGGACTAGCGGCGGCACCGGGGAGCTGTTTTTT. Its translation is CASKKPTLGTSGGTGELFF. Filled out from reference TRBV7-9 and TRBJ2-2, the complete variable domain reads DTGVSQNPRHKITKRGQNVTFRCDPISEHNRLYWYRQTLGQGPEFLTYFQNEAQLEKSRLLSDRFSAERPKGSFSTLEIQRTEQGDSAMYLCASKKPTLGTSGGTGELFFGEGSRLTVL.

This clonotype was counted many times. This rearrangement joins TRBV7-2 to TRBJ1-2; 7 bases align to TRBD1. The CDR3 extends over 14 amino acids. CDR1 and CDR2 from the germline V gene are SGHTA and FQGNSA. Losses at the gene ends were 6 bases for V and 6 bases for J; bases not matched to a gene: 10. The CDR3 protein is CASRLGGRGHGYTF. The CDR3 bases are TGTGCCAGCAGACTAGGGGGCAGGGGCCATGGCTACACCTTC.